This paragraph reports one TCR beta chain. The CDR3 spans 12 residues. Germline-derived CDR1 and CDR2 are MNHEY and SVGAGI. V lost 7 bases to trimming and J lost 7 bases, with 13 bases between them. This sample stems from a study of identical twins. TCRdb re-called the 5' RACE reads with MiXCR, one entry per CDR3 protein. The top ten hold around 0.95% of the sample, which has around 680,000 distinct CDR3 sequences, about 9.4% seen once. The sample was also reused in another study, on yellow fever vaccine responses in identical twins.

Material: PBMCs. The chain uses TRBV6-5 and TRBJ2-5; D is unresolved. The source is a woman younger than 30 in good health. This CDR3 is CASTAPVGTQYF. DNA for the CDR3: TGTGCCAGCACCGCGCCGGTCGGGACCCAGTACTTC.